This entry features one T cell receptor beta chain sequence. The RNA, about 0.45 to 1 ug, was put through reverse transcription using random hexamers. TCRdb redid the calling of the immunoSEQ multiplex PCR reads with MiXCR, one entry per CDR3 protein. The table lists around 200,000 distinct CDR3 sequences, around nine tenths of them singletons. With 4 bases removed from V and 3 bases from J, the gap between germline ends came to 16 bases. Per the germline V gene, CDR1 is SGHDT and CDR2 is YYEEEE. The CDR3 loop spans 15 amino acids. The data were taken from a study of CD8 T cells in Susac syndrome. This chain joins TRBV5-6 and TRBJ1-1; D remains unclear. Sequencing was carried out using CD8+ T cells from PBMCs. This TCR was recovered from a human donor with multiple sclerosis. The CDR3 bases are TGTGCCAGCAGCGACAAGAGGATTGGCTACACTGAAGCTTTCTTT. It codes for CASSDKRIGYTEAFF. Variable domain in full (rest from reference TRBV5-6 and TRBJ1-1): DAGVTQSPTHLIKTRGQQVTLRCSPKSGHDTVSWYQQALGQGPQFIFQYYEEEERQRGNFPDRFSGHQFPNYSSELNVNALLLGDSALYLCASSDKRIGYTEAFFGQGTRLTVV.